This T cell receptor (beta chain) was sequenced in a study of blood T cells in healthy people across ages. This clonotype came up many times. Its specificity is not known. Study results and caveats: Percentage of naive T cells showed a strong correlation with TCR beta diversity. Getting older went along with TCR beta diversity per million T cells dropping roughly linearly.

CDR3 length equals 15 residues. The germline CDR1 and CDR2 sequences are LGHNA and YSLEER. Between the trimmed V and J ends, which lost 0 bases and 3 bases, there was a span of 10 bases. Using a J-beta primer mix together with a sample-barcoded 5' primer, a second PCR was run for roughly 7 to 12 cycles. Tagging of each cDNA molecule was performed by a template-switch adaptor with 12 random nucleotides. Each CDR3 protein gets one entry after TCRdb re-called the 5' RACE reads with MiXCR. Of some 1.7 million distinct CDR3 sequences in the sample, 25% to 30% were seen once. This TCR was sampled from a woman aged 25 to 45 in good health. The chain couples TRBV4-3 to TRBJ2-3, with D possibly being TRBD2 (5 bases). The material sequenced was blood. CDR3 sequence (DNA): TGCGCCAGCAGCCAAGACCCTAGCTGGACAGATACGCAGTATTTT. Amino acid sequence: CASSQDPSWTDTQYF.